This TCR beta chain was recovered during a study of blood T cell repertoires in COVID-19. Across the study: Acute and convalescent COVID-19 specimens originated in the United States, Italy and Spain. PBMCs, B-cell-depleted T cells, or T cells provided the cDNA or gDNA that made up the material.

The study recruited people aged 18 to 89 years across roughly 23 US areas. Clinical history reported by participants formed the basis on which cohorts were assigned. The CDR3 runs 13 residues. Losses at the gene ends were 4 bases for V and 10 bases for J; bases not matched to a gene: 8. Germline assignment: CDR1 WSHSY and CDR2 SAAADI. Produced via immunoSEQ multiplex PCR; TCRdb's table is partial and in-frame only. The sample consists of about 470,000 clones, approximately 86% of them appearing once. This clone came up once. The sample taken for sequencing was PBMCs or T cells enriched from blood (not recorded which). The V and J genes are TRBV10-2 and TRBJ1-1, with TRBD1 matching over 8 bases. This receptor was obtained from a woman younger than 35 who had recovered from COVID-19. The CDR3: CASSGVQGDRAFF. As DNA, the CDR3 is TGCGCCAGCAGTGGAGTACAGGGGGATCGAGCTTTCTTT.